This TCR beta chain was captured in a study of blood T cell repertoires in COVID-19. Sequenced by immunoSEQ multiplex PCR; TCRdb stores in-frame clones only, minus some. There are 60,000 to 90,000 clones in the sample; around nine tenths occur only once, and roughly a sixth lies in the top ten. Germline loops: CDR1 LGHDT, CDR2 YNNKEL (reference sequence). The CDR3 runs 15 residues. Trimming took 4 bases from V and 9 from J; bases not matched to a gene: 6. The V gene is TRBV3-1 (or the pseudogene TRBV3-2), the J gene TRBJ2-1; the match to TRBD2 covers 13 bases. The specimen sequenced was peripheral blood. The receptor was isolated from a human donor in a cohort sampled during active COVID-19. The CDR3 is CASSLRTSGRGEQFF. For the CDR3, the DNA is TGTGCCAGCAGCCTTCGGACTAGCGGGAGAGGTGAGCAGTTCTTC.